The present T cell receptor (beta chain) was sequenced within a study of blood T cell repertoires in COVID-19. Produced via immunoSEQ multiplex PCR; TCRdb's table is partial and in-frame only. The sample includes 250,000 or so clones, about four fifths of them seen just once. This CDR3 region has 13 residues. Trimming took 6 bases from V and 7 from J, leaving 15 bases between them. The germline V gene encodes CDR1 WSHSY and CDR2 SAAADI. The sample comprised peripheral blood. The chain has TRBV10-2 and TRBJ1-1; D is possibly TRBD1 (6 bases). The clonotype comes from a man aged 25-45 years who had recovered from COVID-19. CDR3 sequence: CASRSRGQGEAFF. The CDR3 DNA reads TGCGCCAGCAGGTCCAGGGGCCAGGGTGAAGCTTTCTTT.